Listed here are 16 T cell receptor beta chains from one sample, sequenced in a study of shared clonotypes between healthy human individuals. TCRdb keeps only in-frame clones here, not all; method: immunoSEQ multiplex PCR. The sample includes 950,000 to 1,100,000 clones, about 84% of them seen just once. The sequenced material came from memory CD4+ T cells from PBMCs. The subset is: CD45RA-negative fraction. Receptor source: a man younger than 35 in good health. Some clones in this sample may be carry-over from other donors' samples.

The chain combines TRBV10-3 with TRBJ1-5, with 8 bases lining up with TRBD1. Trimming took 6 bases from V and 2 from J; bases not matched to a gene: 9. This CDR3 is 16 amino acids long. Looked up from germline, CDR1 is ENHRY and CDR2 is SYGVKD. The CDR3 nucleotides are TGTGCCATCAGACCTCAGGGGGCGCGAGGCAATCAGCCCCAGCATTTT. This gives the protein CAIRPQGARGNQPQHF.

The J gene is TRBJ1-3, the V gene TRBV11-2; D unresolved. CDR3 length: 17 residues. Germline CDR1 reads SGHAT; CDR2 reads FQNNGV. V lost 3 bases, J lost 2 bases, and 17 bases lay in between. CDR3 sequence reads: CASSLERDRKTGNTIYF. The CDR3 nucleotides read TGTGCCAGCAGCTTGGAACGAGATAGAAAGACTGGAAACACCATATATTTT.

This chain links TRBV2 with TRBJ2-3, with TRBD2 as a possible D gene (5 bases). The CDR3 extends over 14 amino acids. Trimming removed 7 bases from V and 0 bases from J, with 11 bases in between. CDR1 SNHLY and CDR2 FYNNEI come from the germline V gene. The CDR3 loop is CASKVRRSTDTQYF. The CDR3 nucleotides are TGTGCCAGCAAGGTACGGAGGAGCACAGATACGCAGTATTTT.

This chain joins TRBV10-1 and TRBJ2-7, with 10 bases that match TRBD2. With 1 base clipped from V and 3 bases from J, the junction kept 9 bases outside the gene matches. CDR3 length equals 17 residues. Germline lookup yields CDR1 WNHNN and CDR2 SYGVQD (reference sequence). For the CDR3, the DNA is TGCGCCAGCAGTGAGTTAAGGACTAGCGGAACCCTCTACGAGCAGTACTTC. This encodes CASSELRTSGTLYEQYF.

CDR3 nucleotides: TGTGCCAGCAGGCAAGACAGGGGGAGAGAGACCCAGTACTTC. Amino acid sequence: CASRQDRGRETQYF. The rearrangement uses TRBV6-5 and TRBJ2-5, with 9 bases identical to TRBD1. V shed 6 bases, J shed 4 bases, and the junction held 6 bases outside the gene matches. In germline, CDR1 is MNHEY, CDR2 SVGAGI. CDR3 length equals 14 residues.

Regarding this clone: The junction differs from germline at one of its ends, possibly a read error. The chain uses TRBV2 and TRBJ2-3; 12 bases map to TRBD2. CDR3 length: 16 amino acids. Germline V gene sequence: CDR1 SNHLY, CDR2 FYNNEI. The CDR3 spells CASRGPSGRGLDAQYF. The CDR3, as DNA: TGTGCCAGCAGGGGACCTAGCGGGAGGGGATTAGATGCGCAGTATTTT.

The chain recombines TRBV28 with TRBJ1-5, with no clear D. CDR3 length: 14 residues. The germline gives CDR1 MDHEN, CDR2 SYDVKM. Trimming removed 3 bases from V and 7 bases from J, with 13 bases in between. The CDR3 DNA reads TGTGCCAGCAGTTTTAGCGGGGTCAACCAGCCCCAGCATTTT. It codes for CASSFSGVNQPQHF. The entire variable domain, with the rest obtained from reference TRBV28 and TRBJ1-5, is as follows: DVKVTQSSRYLVKRTGEKVFLECVQDMDHENMFWYRQDPGLGLRLIYFSYDVKMKEKGDIPEGYSVSREKKERFSLILESASTNQTSMYLCASSFSGVNQPQHFGDGTRLSIL.

The V and J genes are TRBV11-2 and TRBJ2-2; tentatively, D is TRBD1 or TRBD2 (6 bases each). Germline V gene data show CDR1 as SGHAT and CDR2 as FQNNGV. Trimming left V 2 bases short and J 0 bases short, with 10 bases between. The CDR3 has 16 residues. The CDR3 DNA follows: TGTGCCAGCAGCTTATGGGGGGCCGCGAACACCGGGGAGCTGTTTTTT. Amino acids: CASSLWGAANTGELFF.

In regard to this clone: This clone may be a read error of a much larger clone one base away. The rearrangement links TRBV5-8 to TRBJ2-7; D is ambiguous. CDR3 length: 14 amino acids. With 2 bases removed from V and 0 bases from J, the gap between germline ends came to 9 bases. Germline V gene data show CDR1 as SGHTS and CDR2 as YDEGEE. CDR3 DNA: TGTGCCAGCAGCTTAGCCGGCAACTCCTACGAGCAGTACTTC. Its protein product is CASSLAGNSYEQYF.

V gene TRBV30 combines with J gene TRBJ2-7; possibly TRBD1 or TRBD2 for D (6 bases each). The V and J ends lost 5 bases and 2 bases respectively, with 25 bases between them. Germline V gene data show CDR1 as GTSNPN and CDR2 as SVGIG (reference sequence). This CDR3 has 17 residues. CDR3 DNA: TGTGCCTGGGCTCCGGGGGCTTGGGACTCCAGCCCCTACGAGCAGTACTTC. Protein product: CAWAPGAWDSSPYEQYF. Filled out from reference TRBV30 and TRBJ2-7, the complete variable domain reads SQTIHQWPATLVQPVGSPLSLECTVEGTSNPNLYWYRQAAGRGLQLLFYSVGIGQISSEVPQNLSASRPQDRQFILSSKKLLLSDSGFYLCAWAPGAWDSSPYEQYFGPGTRLTVT.

The gene calls are TRBV9 and TRBJ2-3; D ambiguous. V lost 0 bases and J 5 bases, leaving 16 bases between the germline ends. The CDR3 spans 16 residues. CDR1 and CDR2 from the germline V gene are SGDLS and YYNGEE. CDR3 region: CASSVAPQVGKDTQYF. CDR3 DNA sequence: TGTGCCAGCAGCGTAGCCCCGCAGGTTGGGAAAGATACGCAGTATTTT.

Notes on this clone: One base away lies a much larger clone, so this may be a sequencing read error. Other DNA sequences in the same sample also yield this CDR3. This chain links TRBV30 with TRBJ1-1; D possibly corresponds to TRBD1 (5 bases). Deletions cut 4 bases from V and 8 bases from J, with 14 bases between. Germline lookup yields CDR1 GTSNPN and CDR2 SVGIG (reference sequence). The CDR3 totals 12 residues. Here the CDR3 reads CAWKRGSTEAFF. CDR3 sequence (DNA): TGTGCCTGGAAGCGGGGGTCCACCGAAGCTTTCTTT.

This clone showed up just a few times. The chain links TRBV18 to TRBJ2-5, with no clear D. Germline loops: CDR1 KGHSH, CDR2 LQKENI. The CDR3 spans 13 residues. Trimming took off 4 bases at V and 1 base at J, with 7 bases between the two ends. The CDR3 here is CASSLIIQETQYF. CDR3 nucleotides: TGTGCCAGCTCACTTATTATCCAAGAGACCCAGTACTTC. Full variable domain (missing parts from reference TRBV18 and TRBJ2-5): NAGVMQNPRHLVRRRGQEARLRCSPMKGHSHVYWYRQLPEEGLKFMVYLQKENIIDESGMPKERFSAEFPKEGPSILRIQQVVRGDSAAYFCASSLIIQETQYFGPGTRLLVL.

The chain employs TRBV9 and TRBJ1-2; D call uncertain. Germline V gene lookup returns CDR1 SGDLS and CDR2 YYNGEE. V was trimmed by 4 bases and J by 2 bases, leaving 12 bases between them. The CDR3 length is 14 residues. The CDR3 spells CASSRTLANYGYTF. CDR3 nucleotides: TGTGCCAGCAGCCGCACATTAGCCAACTATGGCTACACCTTC.

With respect to this clone: The same CDR3 can be traced to other DNA sequences in this sample. The J gene is TRBJ1-1, the V gene TRBV18; TRBD1 matches 8 bases. Trimming removed 3 bases from V and 1 base from J; junction bases left unmatched: 1. This CDR3 is built from 14 residues. Germline values: CDR1 KGHSH, CDR2 LQKENI. The CDR3 sequence: CASSPTGGNTEAFF. CDR3 sequence (DNA): TGTGCCAGCTCACCTACAGGGGGGAACACTGAAGCTTTCTTT.

This chain connects TRBV2 to TRBJ1-4, with 11 bases matching TRBD1. Unmatched junction bases numbered 4, after V lost 6 bases and J lost 7 bases. Germline-derived CDR1 and CDR2 are SNHLY and FYNNEI. CDR3 size: 14 residues. The chain's CDR3 is CASSWDRGSEKLFF. The CDR3 DNA sequence: TGTGCCAGCAGCTGGGACAGGGGGAGTGAAAAACTGTTTTTT.